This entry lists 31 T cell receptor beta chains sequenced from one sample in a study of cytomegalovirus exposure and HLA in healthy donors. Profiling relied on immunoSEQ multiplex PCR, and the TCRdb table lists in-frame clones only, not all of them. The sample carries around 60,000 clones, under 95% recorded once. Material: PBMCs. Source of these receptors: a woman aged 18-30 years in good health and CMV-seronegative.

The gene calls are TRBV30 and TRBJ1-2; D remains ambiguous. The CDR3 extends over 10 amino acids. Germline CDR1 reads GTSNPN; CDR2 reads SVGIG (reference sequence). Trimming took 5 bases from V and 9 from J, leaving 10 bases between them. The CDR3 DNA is TGTGCCTGGGACAATGAAAGCTACACCTTC. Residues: CAWDNESYTF.

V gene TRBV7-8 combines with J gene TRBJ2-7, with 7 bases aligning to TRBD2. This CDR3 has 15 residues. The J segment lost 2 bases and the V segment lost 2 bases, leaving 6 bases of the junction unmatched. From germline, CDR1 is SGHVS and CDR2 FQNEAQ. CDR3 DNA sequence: TGTGCCAGCAGCTTAAGGGAGGGAGGGACCTACGAGCAGTACTTC. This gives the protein CASSLREGGTYEQYF.

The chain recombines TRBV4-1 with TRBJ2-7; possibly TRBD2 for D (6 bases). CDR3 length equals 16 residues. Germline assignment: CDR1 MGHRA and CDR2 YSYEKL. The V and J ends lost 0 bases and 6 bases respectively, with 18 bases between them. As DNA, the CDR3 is TGCGCCAGCAGCCAAGATCCGGGACTTCCATGGGTCGAGCAGTACTTC. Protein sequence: CASSQDPGLPWVEQYF.

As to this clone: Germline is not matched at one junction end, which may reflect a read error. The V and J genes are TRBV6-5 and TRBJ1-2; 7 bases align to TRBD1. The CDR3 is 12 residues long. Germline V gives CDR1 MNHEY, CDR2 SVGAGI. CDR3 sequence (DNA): TGTGCCAGCAGTTCCACCGACAGGGAGCCATCCTTC. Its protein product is CASSSTDREPSF.

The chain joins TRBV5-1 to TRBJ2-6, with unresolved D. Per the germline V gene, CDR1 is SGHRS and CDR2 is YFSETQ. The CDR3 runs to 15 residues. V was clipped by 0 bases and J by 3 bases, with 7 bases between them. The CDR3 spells CASSLAPGGANVLTF. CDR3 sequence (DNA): TGCGCCAGCAGCTTGGCCCCAGGTGGGGCCAACGTCCTGACTTTC.

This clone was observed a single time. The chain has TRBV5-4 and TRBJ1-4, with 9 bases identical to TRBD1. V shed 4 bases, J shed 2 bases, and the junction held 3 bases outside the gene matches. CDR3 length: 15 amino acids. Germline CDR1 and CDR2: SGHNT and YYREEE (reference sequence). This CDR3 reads CASSRQGDTNEKLFF. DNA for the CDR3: TGTGCCAGCAGCCGACAGGGGGATACTAATGAAAAACTGTTTTTT.

The CDR3 nucleotides read TGTGCCACGGCCCAGGGCTATGAGCAGTTCTTC. It encodes CATAQGYEQFF. The chain uses TRBV10-3 and TRBJ2-1, with D possibly being TRBD1 (5 bases). The CDR3 loop spans 11 amino acids. Germline V gene data show CDR1 as ENHRY and CDR2 as SYGVKD. Between the trimmed V and J ends, which lost 10 bases and 8 bases, there was a span of 12 bases.

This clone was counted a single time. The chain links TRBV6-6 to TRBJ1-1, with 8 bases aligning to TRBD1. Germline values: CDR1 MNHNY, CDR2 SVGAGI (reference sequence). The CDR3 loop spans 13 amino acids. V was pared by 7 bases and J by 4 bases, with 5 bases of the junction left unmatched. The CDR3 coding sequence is TGTGCCAGCATCACAGGGGGTTTCACTGAAGCTTTCTTT. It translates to CASITGGFTEAFF.

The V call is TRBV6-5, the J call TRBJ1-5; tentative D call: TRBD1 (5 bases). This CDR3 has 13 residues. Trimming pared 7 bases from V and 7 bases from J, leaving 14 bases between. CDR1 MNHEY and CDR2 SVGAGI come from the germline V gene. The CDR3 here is CASKGGADQPQHF. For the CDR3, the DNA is TGTGCCAGCAAAGGTGGGGCGGACCAGCCCCAGCATTTT.

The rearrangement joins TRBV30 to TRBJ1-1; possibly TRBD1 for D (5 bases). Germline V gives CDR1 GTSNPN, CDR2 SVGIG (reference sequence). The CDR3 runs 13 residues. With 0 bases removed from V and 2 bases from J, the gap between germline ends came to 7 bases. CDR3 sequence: CAWSVGGNTEAFF. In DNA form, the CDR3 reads TGTGCCTGGAGTGTGGGGGGAAACACTGAAGCTTTCTTT.

This chain's CDR3 is CASSLAGGTDTQYF. The DNA of the CDR3 is TGTGCCAGCAGTCTAGCGGGAGGCACAGATACGCAGTATTTT. The chain links TRBV6-4 to TRBJ2-3, with 10 bases that match TRBD2. The CDR3 has 14 residues. Losses at the gene ends were 5 bases for V and 1 base for J; bases not matched to a gene: 0. The germline V gene has CDR1 MRHNA and CDR2 SNTAGT.

The CDR3 loop reads CASSGRETSRIQETQYF. The CDR3 DNA follows: TGTGCCAGCAGTGGGAGGGAAACATCGAGAATACAAGAGACCCAGTACTTC. This chain links TRBV25-1 with TRBJ2-5, with D maybe TRBD2 (6 bases). From germline, CDR1 is MGHDK and CDR2 SYGVNS. This CDR3 spans 17 amino acids. Trimming left V 4 bases short and J 2 bases short, with 20 bases between.

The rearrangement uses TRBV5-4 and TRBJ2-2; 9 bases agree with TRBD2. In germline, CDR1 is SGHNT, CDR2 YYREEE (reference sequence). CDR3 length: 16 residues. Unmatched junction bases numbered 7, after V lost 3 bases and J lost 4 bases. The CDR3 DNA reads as TGTGCCAGCAGCTCCTATAGCGGGAGATCCACCGGGGAGCTGTTTTTT. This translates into CASSSYSGRSTGELFF.

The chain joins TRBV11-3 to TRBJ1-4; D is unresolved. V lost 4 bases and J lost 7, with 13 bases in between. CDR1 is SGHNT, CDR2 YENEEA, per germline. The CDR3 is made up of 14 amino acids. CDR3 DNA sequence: TGTGCCAGCAGCTCCGGAGCTTCCATTGAAAAACTGTTTTTT. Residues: CASSSGASIEKLFF.

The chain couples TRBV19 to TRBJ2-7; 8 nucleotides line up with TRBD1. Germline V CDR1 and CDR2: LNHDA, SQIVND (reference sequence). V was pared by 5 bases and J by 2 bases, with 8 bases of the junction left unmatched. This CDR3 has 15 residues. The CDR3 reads CASSSSGGAPYEQYF. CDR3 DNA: TGTGCCAGTAGTTCATCAGGGGGCGCTCCCTACGAGCAGTACTTC.

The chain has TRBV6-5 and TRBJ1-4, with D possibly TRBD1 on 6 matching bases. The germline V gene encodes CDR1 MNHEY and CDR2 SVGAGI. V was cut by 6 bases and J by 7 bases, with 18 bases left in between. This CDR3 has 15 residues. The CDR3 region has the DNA TGTGCCAGCAGGAATACAGGGTATCAGGGTGAAAAACTGTTTTTT. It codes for CASRNTGYQGEKLFF.

In DNA form, the CDR3 reads TGTGCCAGCAGTGACATACCGGGAGGTCGCATGGATACGCAGTATTTT. Translation: CASSDIPGGRMDTQYF. The chain employs TRBV6-1 and TRBJ2-3, with TRBD2 matching over 7 bases. Trimming cost V 3 bases and J 6 bases; bases outside gene matches: 12. CDR3 size: 16 residues. CDR1 and CDR2 from the germline V gene are MNHNS and SASEGT.

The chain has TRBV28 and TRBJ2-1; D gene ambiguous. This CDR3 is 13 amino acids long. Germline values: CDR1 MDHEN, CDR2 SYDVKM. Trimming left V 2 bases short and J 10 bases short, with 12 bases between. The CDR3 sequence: CASSLAARPEQFF. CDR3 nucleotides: TGTGCCAGCAGTTTAGCCGCGCGGCCCGAGCAGTTCTTC.

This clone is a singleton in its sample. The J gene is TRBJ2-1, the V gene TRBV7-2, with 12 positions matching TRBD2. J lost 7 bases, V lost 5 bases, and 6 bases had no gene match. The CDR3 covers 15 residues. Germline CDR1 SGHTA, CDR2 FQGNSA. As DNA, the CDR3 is TGTGCCAGCAGCCCGACTAGCGGGGGTTCAAATGAGCAGTTCTTC. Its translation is CASSPTSGGSNEQFF.

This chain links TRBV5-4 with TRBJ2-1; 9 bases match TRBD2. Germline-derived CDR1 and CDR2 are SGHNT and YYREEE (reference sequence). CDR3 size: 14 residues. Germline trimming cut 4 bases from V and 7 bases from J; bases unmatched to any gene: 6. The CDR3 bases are TGTGCCAGCAGCCGCACCAGCGGGAGGAATGAGCAGTTCTTC. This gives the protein CASSRTSGRNEQFF. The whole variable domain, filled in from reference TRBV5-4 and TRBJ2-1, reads ETGVTQSPTHLIKTRGQQVTLRCSSQSGHNTVSWYQQALGQGPQFIFQYYREEENGRGNFPPRFSGLQFPNYSSELNVNALELDDSALYLCASSRTSGRNEQFFGPGTRLTVL.

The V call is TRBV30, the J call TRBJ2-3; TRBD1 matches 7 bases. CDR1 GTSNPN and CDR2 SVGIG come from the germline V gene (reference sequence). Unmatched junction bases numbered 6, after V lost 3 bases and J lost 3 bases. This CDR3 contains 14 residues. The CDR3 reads CAWRLKGATDTQYF. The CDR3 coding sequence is TGTGCCTGGAGACTTAAGGGGGCTACAGATACGCAGTATTTT. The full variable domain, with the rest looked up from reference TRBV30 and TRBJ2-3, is SQTIHQWPATLVQPVGSPLSLECTVEGTSNPNLYWYRQAAGRGLQLLFYSVGIGQISSEVPQNLSASRPQDRQFILSSKKLLLSDSGFYLCAWRLKGATDTQYFGPGTRLTVL.

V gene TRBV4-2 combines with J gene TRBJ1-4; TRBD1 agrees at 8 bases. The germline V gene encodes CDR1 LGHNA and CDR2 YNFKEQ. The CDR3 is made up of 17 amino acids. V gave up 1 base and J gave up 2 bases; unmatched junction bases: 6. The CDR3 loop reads CASSQGTRTGTNEKLFF. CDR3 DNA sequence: TGTGCCAGCAGCCAAGGGACCAGGACAGGGACTAATGAAAAACTGTTTTTT.

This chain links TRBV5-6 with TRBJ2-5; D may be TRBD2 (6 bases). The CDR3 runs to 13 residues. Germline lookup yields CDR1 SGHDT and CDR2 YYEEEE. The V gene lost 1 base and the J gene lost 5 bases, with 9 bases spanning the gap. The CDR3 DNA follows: TGTGCCAGCAGCTTGCCCGGGAGTGAGACCCAGTACTTC. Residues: CASSLPGSETQYF.

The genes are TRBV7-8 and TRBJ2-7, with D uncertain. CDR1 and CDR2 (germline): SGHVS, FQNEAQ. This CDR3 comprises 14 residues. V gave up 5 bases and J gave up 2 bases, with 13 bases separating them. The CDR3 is CASSRENFPYEQYF. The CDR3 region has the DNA TGTGCCAGCAGCCGAGAAAATTTCCCCTACGAGCAGTACTTC.

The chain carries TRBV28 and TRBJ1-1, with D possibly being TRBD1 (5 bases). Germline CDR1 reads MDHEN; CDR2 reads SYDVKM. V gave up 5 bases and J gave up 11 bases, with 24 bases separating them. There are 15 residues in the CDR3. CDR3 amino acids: CASSLSRAGGGFAFF. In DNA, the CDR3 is TGTGCCAGCAGTCTAAGCCGGGCGGGCGGGGGGTTTGCTTTCTTT.

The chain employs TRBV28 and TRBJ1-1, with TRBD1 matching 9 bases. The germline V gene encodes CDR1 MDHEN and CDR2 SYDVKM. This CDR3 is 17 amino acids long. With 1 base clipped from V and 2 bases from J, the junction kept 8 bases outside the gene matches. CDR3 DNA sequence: TGTGCCAGCAGTTTATCCCCCGGGACAGGGAGAAACACTGAAGCTTTCTTT. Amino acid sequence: CASSLSPGTGRNTEAFF.

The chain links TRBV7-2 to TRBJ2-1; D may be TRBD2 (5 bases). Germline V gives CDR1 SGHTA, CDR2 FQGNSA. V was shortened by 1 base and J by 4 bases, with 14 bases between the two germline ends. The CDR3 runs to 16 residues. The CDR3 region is CASSLGRGRPYNEQFF. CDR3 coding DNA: TGTGCCAGCAGCTTAGGTCGGGGTCGACCTTACAATGAGCAGTTCTTC.

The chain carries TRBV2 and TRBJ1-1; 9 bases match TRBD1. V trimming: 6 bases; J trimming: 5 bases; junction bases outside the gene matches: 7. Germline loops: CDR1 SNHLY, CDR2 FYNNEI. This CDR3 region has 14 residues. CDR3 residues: CASRTGGGWTEAFF. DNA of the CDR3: TGTGCCAGCAGAACAGGGGGCGGGTGGACTGAAGCTTTCTTT. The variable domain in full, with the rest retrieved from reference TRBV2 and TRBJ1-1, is EPEVTQTPSHQVTQMGQEVILRCVPISNHLYFYWYRQILGQKVEFLVSFYNNEISEKSEIFDDQFSVERPDGSNFTLKIRSTKLEDSAMYFCASRTGGGWTEAFFGQGTRLTVV.

CDR3 in DNA: TGTGCCGGCCTTTTAGGTTTGGGCGAAAAACTGTTTTTT. As protein: CAGLLGLGEKLFF. V is TRBV2 and J is TRBJ1-4; D is undetermined. The germline CDR1 and CDR2 sequences are SNHLY and FYNNEI. This CDR3 has 13 amino acids. V lost 11 bases and J 8 bases, leaving 18 bases between the germline ends.

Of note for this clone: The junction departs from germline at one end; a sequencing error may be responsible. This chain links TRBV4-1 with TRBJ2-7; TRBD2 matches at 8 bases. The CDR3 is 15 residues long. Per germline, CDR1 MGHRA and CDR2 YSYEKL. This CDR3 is CASSQDAGGAYGQYF. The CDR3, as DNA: TGCGCCAGCAGCCAAGATGCGGGGGGCGCCTACGGGCAGTACTTC.

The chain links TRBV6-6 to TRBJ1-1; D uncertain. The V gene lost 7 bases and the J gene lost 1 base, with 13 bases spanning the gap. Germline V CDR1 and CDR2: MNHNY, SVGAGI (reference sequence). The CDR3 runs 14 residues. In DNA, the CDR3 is TGTGCCAGCACTTATCCGGGAGCGAACACTGAAGCTTTCTTT. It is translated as CASTYPGANTEAFF.